A selection of T cell receptor beta chains follows, all from one sample in a study of T cells in Graves' hyperthyroidism and ophthalmopathy. Each CDR3 protein gets one entry after TCRdb re-called the multiplex PCR reads with MiXCR. Of 200,000 or so distinct CDR3 sequences in the sample, around 17% were seen once. Sample: blood. The receptor source for this set is a woman aged 45-65 years with Graves' hyperthyroidism. Both conserved end residues are part of each CDR3. The D gene is left open where the match is weak. Not all rows give a size; the values are once, few, many and, for expanded clones, a class.

.	13	.	TRBV24-1	TRBJ1-3	TGTGCCACCAGTCCAGGGATTAGAGACACCATATATTTT	CATSPGIRDTIYF
TRBD1	15	.	TRBV18	TRBJ2-1	TGTGCCAGCTCACCAGCAGGGGGCTCCTACAATGAGCAGTTCTTC	CASSPAGGSYNEQFF
TRBD2	18	.	TRBV7-2	TRBJ2-2	TGTGCCAGCAGCTTAGACTACAGCGGGATCGGAACAAGCGGGGAGCTGTTTTTT	CASSLDYSGIGTSGELFF
TRBD2	18	many	TRBV19	TRBJ2-1	TGTGCCAGTAGTCGAGGACTAGCGGGAGGAGATCTCTACAATGAGCAGTTCTTC	CASSRGLAGGDLYNEQFF
.	13	many	TRBV20-1	TRBJ1-1	TGCAGTGCGCTGACAGTGGGGGACGGGGGAGCTTTCTTT	CSALTVGDGGAFF
TRBD2	17	.	TRBV5-5	TRBJ2-3	TGTGCCAGCAGCTTCCAACTAGCGGGGGGGGTCACAGATACGCAGTATTTT	CASSFQLAGGVTDTQYF
.	11	.	TRBV20-1	TRBJ2-7	TGCAGTGCTCGGGACCACTACGAGCAGTACTTC	CSARDHYEQYF
.	12	many	TRBV2	TRBJ1-3	TGTGCCAGCCGGAGCTCTGGAAACACCATATATTTT	CASRSSGNTIYF
.	14	many	TRBV6-1	TRBJ2-7	TGTGCCAGCACACCGAGAAGTGGGGCGTACGAGCAGTACTTC	CASTPRSGAYEQYF
.	15	.	TRBV7-2	TRBJ2-1	TGTGCCAGCAGCGACGACTGGAGCTCCTACAATGAGCAGTTCTTC	CASSDDWSSYNEQFF
.	14	.	TRBV15	TRBJ2-4	TGTGCCACCAGCAGAGATGGTAATAGCTACATTCAGTACTTC	CATSRDGNSYIQYF
.	15	few	TRBV10-3	TRBJ2-7	TGTGCCATCAGTGCAGTAGCGGTGAGCTCCTACGAGCAGTACTTC	CAISAVAVSSYEQYF
.	15	.	TRBV6-1	TRBJ2-1	TGTGCCAGCAGTCCACGGGGAGACTTCTTCAATGAGCAGTTCTTC	CASSPRGDFFNEQFF
TRBD1	16	many	TRBV7-2	TRBJ1-1	TGTGCCAGCAGCTTAAATACAGGGGGCGGGAACACTGAAGCTTTCTTT	CASSLNTGGGNTEAFF
.	14	.	TRBV3-1	TRBJ1-1	TGTGCCAGCAGCCAACTTTTCACGAACACTGAAGCTTTCTTT	CASSQLFTNTEAFF
.	15	many	TRBV28	TRBJ1-3	TGTGCCAGCAGTTTGGGGGGCCCCTTCGGAAACACCATATATTTT	CASSLGGPFGNTIYF
.	13	few	TRBV12-3/TRBV12-4	TRBJ2-7	TGTGCCAGCAGTTTAACCCAGTCAGGCGAGCAGTACTTC	CASSLTQSGEQYF
TRBD2	14	many	TRBV20-1	TRBJ2-7	TGCAGTGCAAACATAGCGGGAACCGTCTACGAGCAGTACTTC	CSANIAGTVYEQYF
.	14	many	TRBV5-1	TRBJ1-1	TGCGCCAGCAGCTTGGCCCTGGTCGGCACTGAAGCTTTCTTT	CASSLALVGTEAFF
.	12	many	TRBV30	TRBJ2-7	TGTGCCTTCGACAGGAGCTCCTACGAGCAGTACTTC	CAFDRSSYEQYF
TRBD2	18	few	TRBV18	TRBJ2-5	TGTGCCAGCTCCGCATCCAGAATTAGAGCGGGAGATGGAGAGACCCAGTACTTC	CASSASRIRAGDGETQYF
.	13	many	TRBV6-1	TRBJ2-2	TGTGCCAGCAGTCCCCGTGGGACCGGGGAGCTGTTTTTT	CASSPRGTGELFF
.	17	.	TRBV6-6	TRBJ2-7	TGTGCCAGCAGTTACTCCCGGGGGCGGGGTGACTCCTACGAGCAGTACTTC	CASSYSRGRGDSYEQYF
TRBD1	16	many	TRBV5-1	TRBJ1-1	TGCGCCAGCAGCTTTCCCCGGGACAGGGTCAACACTGAAGCTTTCTTT	CASSFPRDRVNTEAFF
.	15	.	TRBV10-3	TRBJ2-3	TGTGCCATCAGTGATAGGCGGGATAACACAGATACGCAGTATTTT	CAISDRRDNTDTQYF
.	11	many	TRBV5-8	TRBJ1-2	TGTGCCAGTTACACAGGGTTCGGCTACACCTTC	CASYTGFGYTF
TRBD2	14	many	TRBV20-1	TRBJ2-1	TGCAGTGCTAAAGGACTAGTGATCTACAATGAGCAGTTCTTC	CSAKGLVIYNEQFF
.	13	many	TRBV29-1	TRBJ2-5	TGCAGCGTTCCGCTGACAGGAGGAGAGACCCAGTACTTC	CSVPLTGGETQYF
.	14	many	TRBV11-3	TRBJ1-2	TGTGCCAGCAGCTTAGAGGGGCGCGGCTATGGCTACACCTTC	CASSLEGRGYGYTF
.	15	many	TRBV27	TRBJ1-4	TGTGCCAGCACTCTAAAGGCAGGGGCGCACACAAAACTGTTTTTT	CASTLKAGAHTKLFF
TRBD2	14	many	TRBV2	TRBJ2-1	TGTGCCAGCAAACGACTAGCGGGAGTGGGTGAGCAGTTCTTC	CASKRLAGVGEQFF
TRBD1	16	.	TRBV14	TRBJ2-2	TGTGCCAGCAGCCGCACCGGGACAGGGTACTCCGGGGAGCTGTTTTTT	CASSRTGTGYSGELFF
.	12	many	TRBV6-1	TRBJ2-2	TGTGCCAGCAGAGGAGGGGGCGGGGAGCTGTTTTTT	CASRGGGGELFF
.	14	many	TRBV30	TRBJ1-1	TGTGCCTGGAGGACGGGAGGGGGAGGCACTGAAGCTTTCTTT	CAWRTGGGGTEAFF
.	14	many	TRBV6-1	TRBJ1-3	TGTGCCAGCAGCCCACAGGGTTCTGGAAACACCATATATTTT	CASSPQGSGNTIYF
TRBD2	17	.	TRBV18	TRBJ2-2	TGTGCCAGCTCACCACTCCACGCTAGCGGGAGCACCGGGGAGCTGTTTTTT	CASSPLHASGSTGELFF
.	15	many	TRBV7-9	TRBJ2-5	TGTGCCAGCAGCTCCTACCTTAGCGAAGAAGAGACCCAGTACTTC	CASSSYLSEEETQYF
TRBD2	16	.	TRBV19	TRBJ2-3	TGTGCCAGTAGTAGAGAAGGGACTAGCGGGTTATATACGCAGTATTTT	CASSREGTSGLYTQYF
.	11	many	TRBV12-3/TRBV12-4	TRBJ2-7	TGTGCCAGCAGGGGCCCCTACGAGCAGTACTTC	CASRGPYEQYF